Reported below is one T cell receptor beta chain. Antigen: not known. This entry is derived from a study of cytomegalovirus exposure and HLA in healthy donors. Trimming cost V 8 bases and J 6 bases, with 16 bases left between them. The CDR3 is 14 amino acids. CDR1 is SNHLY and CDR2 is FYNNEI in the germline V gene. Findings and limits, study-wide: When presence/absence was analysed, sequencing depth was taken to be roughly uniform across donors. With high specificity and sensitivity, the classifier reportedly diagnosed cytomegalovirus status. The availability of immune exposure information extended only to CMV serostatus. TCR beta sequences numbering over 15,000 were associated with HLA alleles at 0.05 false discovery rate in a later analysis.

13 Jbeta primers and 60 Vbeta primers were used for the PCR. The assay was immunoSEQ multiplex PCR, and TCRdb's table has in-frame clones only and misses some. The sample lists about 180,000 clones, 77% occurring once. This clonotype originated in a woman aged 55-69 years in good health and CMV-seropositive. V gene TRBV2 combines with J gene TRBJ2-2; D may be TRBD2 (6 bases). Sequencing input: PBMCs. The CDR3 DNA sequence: TGTGCCAGCCGGGGCCTACCGGGGGCCGGGGAGCTGTTTTTT. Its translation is CASRGLPGAGELFF.